Following are 15 T cell receptor beta chains from one sample sequenced in a study of T-cell memory formation after mild COVID-19. TCRdb re-derived calls from the 5' RACE reads in MiXCR, one entry per CDR3 protein. The data show around 210,000 distinct CDR3 sequences, over 7.5% seen once. Sequenced material: PBMCs or a T cell subset sorted from them (not recorded which). The source is a man between 18 and 29 years old who had mild COVID-19 (a few samples of this study predate the infection). Cell type and time point are not known.

This clonotype appeared a few times. The chain has TRBV7-2 and TRBJ1-4, with D hard to call. CDR1 and CDR2 (germline): SGHTA, FQGNSA. V was trimmed by 2 bases and J by 0 bases, leaving 4 bases between them. The CDR3 runs to 14 residues. CDR3 DNA: TGTGCCAGCAGCTTAACATCAACTAATGAAAAACTGTTTTTT. It codes for CASSLTSTNEKLFF. Combining the CDR3 with reference TRBV7-2 and TRBJ1-4 gives the whole variable domain GAGVSQSPSNKVTEKGKDVELRCDPISGHTALYWYRQSLGQGLEFLIYFQGNSAPDKSGLPSDRFSAERTGGSVSTLTIQRTQQEDSAVYLCASSLTSTNEKLFFGSGTQLSVL.

The table lists this clonotype with a few counts. The rearrangement links TRBV19 to TRBJ1-1; 8 nucleotides align to TRBD1. Germline V gene data show CDR1 as LNHDA and CDR2 as SQIVND (reference sequence). Germline trimming cut 1 base from V and 13 bases from J; bases unmatched to any gene: 8. The CDR3 is made up of 13 amino acids. CDR3 region: CASSIAGGALFFF. The CDR3 DNA is TGTGCCAGTAGTATAGCAGGGGGCGCGTTATTTTTCTTT.

This clonotype has a handful of counts. The chain links TRBV6-2 or TRBV6-3 to TRBJ1-5; tentatively, D is TRBD1 (5 bases). The CDR3 sequence is 16 residues long. From germline, CDR1 is MNHEY and CDR2 SVGEGT. Trimming took 7 bases from V and 3 from J, leaving 19 bases between them. The CDR3 protein is CASNGGAGSANQPQHF. The CDR3 DNA reads as TGTGCCAGCAACGGCGGGGCAGGGAGCGCCAATCAGCCCCAGCATTTT.

A few counts support this clonotype. The J gene is TRBJ2-3, the V gene TRBV14, with 9 bases fitting TRBD2. The CDR3 loop spans 14 amino acids. V was pared by 4 bases and J by 5 bases, with 4 bases of the junction left unmatched. Germline-derived CDR1 and CDR2 are SGHDN and FVKESK. The CDR3 here is CASSPSGVKDTQYF. The CDR3 region has the DNA TGTGCCAGCAGCCCTAGCGGGGTGAAAGATACGCAGTATTTT.

This chain joins TRBV6-5 and TRBJ1-4, with TRBD1 as a possible D gene (5 bases). The V end lost 2 bases, the J end lost 10 bases, and 17 bases lay between the germline ends. This CDR3 is 15 amino acids long. Germline lookup yields CDR1 MNHEY and CDR2 SVGAGI. The CDR3 DNA is TGTGCCAGCAGTTACCGGGACCAGGGAGGTCGAAAACTGTTTTTT. Amino acid sequence: CASSYRDQGGRKLFF.

This clonotype has a handful of counts. As DNA, the CDR3 is TGTGCCAGCTCCCCGGACAGGGGCACGTCTAATCAGCCCCAGCATTTT. It translates to CASSPDRGTSNQPQHF. This chain links TRBV18 with TRBJ1-5, with 9 positions matching TRBD1. CDR1 is KGHSH, CDR2 LQKENI, per germline. This CDR3 has 16 residues. J gave up 4 bases and V 6 bases, and 10 bases lay outside the gene matches.

A few counts support this clonotype. V usage is TRBV5-1 and J usage is TRBJ2-3; TRBD2 aligns across 10 bases. Germline V CDR1 and CDR2: SGHRS, YFSETQ. V lost 2 bases to trimming and J lost 4 bases; unmatched junction nucleotides: 7. The CDR3 extends over 16 amino acids. CDR3 DNA: TGCGCCAGCAGCTTCCCTCTAGCGGGGGAGGCAGATACGCAGTATTTT. This codes for CASSFPLAGEADTQYF.

This clonotype was counted at least ten times. J is TRBJ1-5 and V is TRBV6-2 or TRBV6-3; TRBD1 might be the D (6 bases). CDR1 is MNHEY and CDR2 is SVGEGT in the germline V gene. Trimming stripped 7 bases from V and 11 bases from J, with 21 bases between. The CDR3 contains 14 residues. The CDR3 spells CASNKRGPREAQHF. The CDR3 nucleotides read TGTGCCAGCAATAAACGGGGGCCTAGGGAGGCCCAGCATTTT.

This clonotype was detected many times. This chain joins TRBV4-3 and TRBJ2-7, with D unclear. The CDR3 is made up of 16 amino acids. Trimming left V 0 bases short and J 4 bases short, with 16 bases between. Germline CDR1 LGHNA, CDR2 YSLEER. CDR3 sequence: CASSQEYETTRYEQYF. For the CDR3, the DNA is TGCGCCAGCAGCCAAGAATACGAGACAACCAGATACGAGCAGTACTTC.

This clonotype has just a few counts. The chain links TRBV5-4 to TRBJ2-1; D may be TRBD1 (6 bases). Germline CDR1 is SGHNT and CDR2 is YYREEE (reference sequence). CDR3 size: 15 residues. V gave up 3 bases and J gave up 7 bases, with 17 bases separating them. The CDR3 spells CASSSPRDTINEQFF. CDR3 DNA sequence: TGTGCCAGCAGCTCACCACGGGACACCATTAATGAGCAGTTCTTC.

Many counts were recorded for this clonotype. The genes are TRBV20-1 and TRBJ1-2, with D tentatively TRBD1 (5 bases). V lost 6 bases and J 5 bases, leaving 19 bases between the germline ends. The CDR3 sequence is 14 residues long. CDR1 and CDR2 from the germline V gene are DFQATT and SNEGSKA (reference sequence). The chain's CDR3 is CSATGGGSPYGYTF. The CDR3 DNA is TGCAGTGCCACCGGGGGGGGAAGCCCATATGGCTACACCTTC.

There are many counts of this clonotype. The CDR3 DNA sequence: TGTGCCAGCAGCTGGGTTGAGTACAATGAGCAGTTCTTC. Translation: CASSWVEYNEQFF. The chain combines TRBV7-6 with TRBJ2-1; unclear D gene. Trimming left V 4 bases short and J 4 bases short, with 8 bases between. Per germline, CDR1 SGHVS and CDR2 FNYEAQ. This CDR3 has 13 residues.

This clonotype has at least ten counts. V is TRBV28 and J is TRBJ2-3, with 8 bases that match TRBD2. CDR3 size: 17 residues. Per the germline V gene, CDR1 is MDHEN and CDR2 is SYDVKM. The trim removed 5 bases at V and 6 bases at J, leaving 16 bases unmatched. The CDR3 DNA reads as TGTGCCAGCAGTCCCACGGGGGGGGGTCCCGCAACTGATACGCAGTATTTT. Amino acid sequence: CASSPTGGGPATDTQYF.

This clonotype came up a few times. The chain carries TRBV7-6 and TRBJ2-1; weak D call: TRBD1 (7 bases). The CDR3 sequence is 13 residues long. Germline lookup yields CDR1 SGHVS and CDR2 FNYEAQ. Trimming took 0 bases from V and 9 from J, leaving 9 bases between them. For the CDR3, the DNA is TGTGCCAGCAGCTTAGCGGAGGGGGCTGAGCAGTTCTTC. Translated, it gives CASSLAEGAEQFF.

The chain couples TRBV6-5 to TRBJ1-1, with 9 bases identical to TRBD1. The CDR3 sequence is 15 residues long. Germline values: CDR1 MNHEY, CDR2 SVGAGI. The ends lost 0 bases at V and 4 bases at J; junction bases unmatched: 3. The CDR3 loop reads CASSYSGQGSTEAFF. The CDR3 nucleotides read TGTGCCAGCAGTTACTCCGGACAGGGGAGCACTGAAGCTTTCTTT.